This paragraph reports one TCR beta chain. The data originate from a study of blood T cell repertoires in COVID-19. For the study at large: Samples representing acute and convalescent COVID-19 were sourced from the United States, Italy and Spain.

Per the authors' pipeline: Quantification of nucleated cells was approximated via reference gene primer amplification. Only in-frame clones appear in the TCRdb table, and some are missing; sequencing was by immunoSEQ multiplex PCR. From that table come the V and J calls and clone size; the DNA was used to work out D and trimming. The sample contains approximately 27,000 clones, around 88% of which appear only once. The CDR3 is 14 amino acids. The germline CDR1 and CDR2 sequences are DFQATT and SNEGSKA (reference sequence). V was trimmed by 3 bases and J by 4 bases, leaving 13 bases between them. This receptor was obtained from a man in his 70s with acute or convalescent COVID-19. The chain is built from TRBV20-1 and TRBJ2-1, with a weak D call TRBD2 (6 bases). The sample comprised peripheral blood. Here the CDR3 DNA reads TGCAGTGCTAGTGATAGCGGTGTTTACAATGAGCAGTTCTTC. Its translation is CSASDSGVYNEQFF.